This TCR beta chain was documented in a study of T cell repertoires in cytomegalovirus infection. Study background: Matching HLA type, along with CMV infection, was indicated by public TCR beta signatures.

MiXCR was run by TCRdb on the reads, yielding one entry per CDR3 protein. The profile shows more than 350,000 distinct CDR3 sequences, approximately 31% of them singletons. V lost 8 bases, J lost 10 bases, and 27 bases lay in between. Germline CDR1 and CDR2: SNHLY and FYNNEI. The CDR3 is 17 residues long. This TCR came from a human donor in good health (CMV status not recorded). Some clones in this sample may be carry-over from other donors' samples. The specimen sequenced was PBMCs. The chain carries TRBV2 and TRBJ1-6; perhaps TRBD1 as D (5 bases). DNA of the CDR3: TGTGCCAGCTTTGGGACCTCGGCCCCCTCATATTACTCACCCCTCCACTTT. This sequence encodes CASFGTSAPSYYSPLHF. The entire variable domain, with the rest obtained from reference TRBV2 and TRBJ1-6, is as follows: EPEVTQTPSHQVTQMGQEVILRCVPISNHLYFYWYRQILGQKVEFLVSFYNNEISEKSEIFDDQFSVERPDGSNFTLKIRSTKLEDSAMYFCASFGTSAPSYYSPLHFGNGTRLTVT.